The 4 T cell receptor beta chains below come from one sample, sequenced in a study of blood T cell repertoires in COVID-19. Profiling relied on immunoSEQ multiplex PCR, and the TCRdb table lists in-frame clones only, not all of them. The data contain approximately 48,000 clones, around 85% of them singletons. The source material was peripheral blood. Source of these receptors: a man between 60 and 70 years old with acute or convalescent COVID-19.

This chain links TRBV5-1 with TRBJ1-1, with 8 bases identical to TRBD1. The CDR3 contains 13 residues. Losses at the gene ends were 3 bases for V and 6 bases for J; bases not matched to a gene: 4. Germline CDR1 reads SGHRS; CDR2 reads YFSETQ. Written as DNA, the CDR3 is TGCGCCAGCAGCTGGGGGACAGGAGCTGAAGCTTTCTTT. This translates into CASSWGTGAEAFF. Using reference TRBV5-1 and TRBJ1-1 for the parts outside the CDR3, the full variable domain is KAGVTQTPRYLIKTRGQQVTLSCSPISGHRSVSWYQQTPGQGLQFLFEYFSETQRNKGNFPGRFSGRQFSNSRSEMNVSTLELGDSALYLCASSWGTGAEAFFGQGTRLTVV.

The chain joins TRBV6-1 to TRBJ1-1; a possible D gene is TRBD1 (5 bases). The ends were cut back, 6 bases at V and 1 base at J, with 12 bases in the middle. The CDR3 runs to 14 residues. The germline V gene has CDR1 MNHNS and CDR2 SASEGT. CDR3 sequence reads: CASRPTGQNTEAFF. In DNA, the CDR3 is TGTGCCAGCAGGCCCACAGGCCAGAACACTGAAGCTTTCTTT.

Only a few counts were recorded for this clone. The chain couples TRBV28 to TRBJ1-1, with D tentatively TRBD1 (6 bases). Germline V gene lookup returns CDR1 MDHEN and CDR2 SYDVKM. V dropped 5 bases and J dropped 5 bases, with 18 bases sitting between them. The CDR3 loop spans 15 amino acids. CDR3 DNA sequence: TGTGCCAGCAGTGGTGTGGGGGGGGCGGGGACTGAAGCTTTCTTT. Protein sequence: CASSGVGGAGTEAFF.

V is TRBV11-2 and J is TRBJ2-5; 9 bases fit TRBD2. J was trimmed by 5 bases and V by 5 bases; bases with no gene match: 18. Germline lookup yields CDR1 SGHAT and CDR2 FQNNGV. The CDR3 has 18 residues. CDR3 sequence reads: CASSLPQALAGRQETQYF. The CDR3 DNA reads TGTGCCAGCAGCCTCCCTCAGGCGCTAGCGGGGCGCCAGGAGACCCAGTACTTC.